Following are 20 T cell receptor beta chains from one sample sequenced in a study of response to subunit inactivated influenza vaccine. TCRdb processed the RT-PCR reads anew with MiXCR; each CDR3 protein has one entry. Of hundreds of thousands of distinct CDR3 sequences detected, 11% to 15% appear once; the ten largest clones hold 5.5% to 7%. The sequences come from PBMCs from blood, collected 14 to 15 days before vaccination. Receptor source: a man aged 50 to 59 who received an inactivated influenza vaccine.

This clonotype was recorded at least ten times. The chain carries TRBV28 and TRBJ2-2; D is tentatively TRBD1 or TRBD2 (5 bases each). Between the trimmed V and J ends, which lost 8 bases and 1 base, there was a span of 8 bases. The CDR3 is 13 amino acids. Germline lookup yields CDR1 MDHEN and CDR2 SYDVKM. This CDR3 is CASQRGNTGELFF. CDR3 DNA sequence: TGTGCCAGCCAGAGGGGGAACACCGGGGAGCTGTTTTTT.

On this clonotype: The junction shows a germline mismatch at one end, possibly a read error. The gene calls are TRBV28 and TRBJ2-3; tentatively, D is TRBD1 or TRBD2 (5 bases each). The CDR3 is 14 amino acids. Germline loops: CDR1 MDHEN, CDR2 SYDVKM. The CDR3 DNA reads as TGTGCGAGCAATTCGGGGCGGGTGACAGATACGCAGTATTTT. It yields the protein CASNSGRVTDTQYF.

The rearrangement joins TRBV15 to TRBJ2-7; 13 nucleotides agree with TRBD2. Germline V lookup: CDR1 LNHNV, CDR2 YYDKDF (reference sequence). The CDR3 is 16 amino acids. The V segment lost 2 bases and the J segment 4 bases; nucleotides outside the gene matches: 5. The CDR3 nucleotides read TGTGCCACCAGCAGAACAGGACTAGCGGGAGATTACGAGCAGTACTTC. It codes for CATSRTGLAGDYEQYF.

This clonotype came up many times. For the CDR3, the DNA is TGTGCCAGCAGTTCCTACCGACAGTCAACGTCCATGTTGAGGGATAGCAATCAGCCCCAGCATTTT. Its translation is CASSSYRQSTSMLRDSNQPQHF. This chain connects TRBV6-5 to TRBJ1-5, with a tentative D call TRBD1 (5 bases). CDR1 MNHEY and CDR2 SVGAGI come from the germline V gene. The germline V and J ends were trimmed by 4 bases and 0 bases, with 31 bases remaining between them. CDR3 size: 22 residues.

This clonotype has more than one count but fewer than ten. The chain carries TRBV7-2 and TRBJ2-6; 11 bases fit TRBD2. The V gene's germline CDR1 is SGHTA and CDR2 FQGNSA. The CDR3 totals 19 residues. V trimming: 6 bases; J trimming: 0 bases; junction bases outside the gene matches: 10. CDR3 in amino acids: CASSSSGGPGDSGANVLTF. The DNA for the CDR3 is TGTGCCAGCAGTTCTAGCGGGGGGCCCGGAGACTCTGGGGCCAACGTCCTGACTTTC.

The CDR3 sequence is CASSYYNTGVQETQYF. The DNA for the CDR3 is TGTGCCAGCAGTTACTATAATACAGGGGTTCAGGAGACCCAGTACTTC. This chain links TRBV6-5 with TRBJ2-5; TRBD1 aligns across 7 bases. Trimming removed 1 base from V and 5 bases from J; junction bases left unmatched: 10. This CDR3 is built from 16 residues. The germline V gene has CDR1 MNHEY and CDR2 SVGAGI.

This clonotype was detected a few times. The rearrangement uses TRBV6-2 or TRBV6-3 and TRBJ2-1; D is unclear. Germline CDR1 is MNHEY and CDR2 is SVGEGT. Between the trimmed V and J ends, which lost 2 bases and 5 bases, there was a span of 7 bases. The CDR3 totals 13 residues. The CDR3, as DNA: TGTGCCAGCAGTTACAACTACAACAATGAGCAGTTCTTC. Amino acids: CASSYNYNNEQFF.

The CDR3 nucleotides are TGTGCCAGCAGGCCCCGGGACAGGGCACCCTACGAGCAGTACTTC. This encodes CASRPRDRAPYEQYF. The rearrangement links TRBV27 to TRBJ2-7; 9 bases match TRBD1. CDR1 is MNHEY and CDR2 is SMNVEV in the germline V gene (reference sequence). With V trimmed by 6 bases and J by 2 bases, 8 bases remained unmatched. The CDR3 loop spans 15 amino acids.

CDR3 sequence reads: CASSLSGGPMNTEAFF. The CDR3 coding sequence is TGTGCCAGCAGTTTAAGCGGGGGGCCCATGAACACTGAAGCTTTCTTT. The chain couples TRBV28 to TRBJ1-1, with D maybe TRBD1 (6 bases). The CDR3 is made up of 16 amino acids. Trimming took 2 bases from V and 0 from J, leaving 13 bases between them. Germline CDR1 is MDHEN and CDR2 is SYDVKM. Full variable domain (rest looked up from reference TRBV28 and TRBJ1-1): DVKVTQSSRYLVKRTGEKVFLECVQDMDHENMFWYRQDPGLGLRLIYFSYDVKMKEKGDIPEGYSVSREKKERFSLILESASTNQTSMYLCASSLSGGPMNTEAFFGQGTRLTVV.

V and J are TRBV9 and TRBJ2-1, with 11 bases that match TRBD2. The CDR3 totals 17 residues. Per the germline V gene, CDR1 is SGDLS and CDR2 is YYNGEE. V shed 6 bases, J shed 10 bases, and the junction held 18 bases outside the gene matches. This chain's CDR3 is CASNSPPGASGRLEQFF. The CDR3 DNA follows: TGTGCCAGCAACTCGCCCCCTGGGGCTAGCGGGAGGTTGGAGCAGTTCTTC.

A few counts support this clonotype. At one of its ends the junction is not consistent with the germline gene, which may arise from a read error. This chain connects TRBV5-1 to TRBJ2-2, with D unresolved. Germline assignment: CDR1 SGHRS and CDR2 YFSETQ. The CDR3 has 14 residues. This CDR3 reads CTSMNTPSSGELFF. Here the CDR3 DNA reads TGCACCAGCATGAACACACCGTCTTCCGGGGAGCTGTTTTTT.

This chain joins TRBV5-1 and TRBJ1-2; TRBD1 might be the D (6 bases). Germline V lookup: CDR1 SGHRS, CDR2 YFSETQ. Trimming took off 4 bases at V and 4 bases at J, with 14 bases between the two ends. This CDR3 has 14 residues. This chain's CDR3 is CASSDSGVTYGYTF. The CDR3 nucleotides are TGCGCCAGCAGCGACTCAGGGGTAACCTATGGCTACACCTTC.

The chain is built from TRBV5-1 and TRBJ2-7; TRBD1 might be the D (5 bases). The ends were cut back, 0 bases at V and 7 bases at J, with 17 bases in the middle. Germline V gene sequence: CDR1 SGHRS, CDR2 YFSETQ. CDR3 length: 15 residues. This CDR3 reads CASSLEGLGSREQYF. CDR3 coding DNA: TGCGCCAGCAGCTTGGAGGGGTTGGGTTCGAGGGAGCAGTACTTC.

This chain joins TRBV4-1 and TRBJ2-3; weak D call: TRBD1 (6 bases). This CDR3 is 15 amino acids long. The V gene's germline CDR1 is MGHRA and CDR2 YSYEKL. V was shortened by 1 base and J by 6 bases, with 14 bases between the two germline ends. CDR3 DNA sequence: TGCGCCAGCAGCCAAGTGGGGGCTTGGTCCGATACGCAGTATTTT. Its protein product is CASSQVGAWSDTQYF.

A few counts support this clonotype. The V call is TRBV6-1, the J call TRBJ2-1, with TRBD1 matching over 9 bases. The CDR3 consists of 12 residues. Germline CDR1 MNHNS, CDR2 SASEGT. J lost 12 bases, V lost 3 bases, and 3 bases had no gene match. The CDR3 DNA sequence: TGTGCCAGCAGTGAGACAGGGGGGCCGCAGTTCTTC. Residues: CASSETGGPQFF.

The chain recombines TRBV5-1 with TRBJ1-4; 7 bases agree with TRBD1. This CDR3 contains 15 residues. Germline loops: CDR1 SGHRS, CDR2 YFSETQ. V shed 3 bases and J 5 bases; nucleotides not matched to a gene: 7. The CDR3 region is CASSSSGTANEKLFF. The CDR3 bases are TGCGCCAGCAGCTCCTCCGGGACAGCAAATGAAAAACTGTTTTTT.

This clonotype has a handful of counts. As DNA, the CDR3 is TGTGCCAGCAGCACCGGGAACCCTGAACCTAGCTCCTATAATTCACCCCTCCACTTT. Translating it yields CASSTGNPEPSSYNSPLHF. The J gene is TRBJ1-6, the V gene TRBV6-1; D is unclear. The CDR3 has 19 residues. The germline V and J ends were trimmed by 6 bases and 0 bases, with 21 bases remaining between them. Germline loops: CDR1 MNHNS, CDR2 SASEGT.

The chain links TRBV20-1 to TRBJ2-2; weak D call: TRBD2 (6 bases). V was pared by 6 bases and J by 6 bases, with 29 bases between. The CDR3 has 18 amino acids. Germline V gene data show CDR1 as DFQATT and CDR2 as SNEGSKA (reference sequence). The CDR3 spells CSASGDRDSWGSAGELFF. CDR3 DNA sequence: TGCAGTGCCTCGGGAGACCGGGACTCCTGGGGTAGCGCCGGGGAGCTGTTTTTT.

This rearrangement joins TRBV20-1 to TRBJ2-1; a possible D gene is TRBD2 (6 bases). The CDR3 loop spans 21 amino acids. From germline, CDR1 is DFQATT and CDR2 SNEGSKA (reference sequence). The V and J ends lost 1 base and 0 bases respectively, with 28 bases between them. For the CDR3, the DNA is TGCAGTGCTAGAGGAGGGTGGGAGGCCCGATTGGGTGCTAGCTCCTACAATGAGCAGTTCTTC. Translating it yields CSARGGWEARLGASSYNEQFF.

A few counts support this clonotype. The chain employs TRBV5-6 and TRBJ2-3; D could derive from TRBD1 or TRBD2 (7 bases each). The germline V gene encodes CDR1 SGHDT and CDR2 YYEEEE. There are 15 residues in the CDR3. Trimming shortened V by 4 bases and J by 6 bases, and 18 bases separated the two germline ends. CDR3 DNA: TGTGCCAGCAGCCTGCGGCAGGGGGGGTTTGATACGCAGTATTTT. This encodes CASSLRQGGFDTQYF. The whole variable domain, remainder taken from reference TRBV5-6 and TRBJ2-3, is DAGVTQSPTHLIKTRGQQVTLRCSPKSGHDTVSWYQQALGQGPQFIFQYYEEEERQRGNFPDRFSGHQFPNYSSELNVNALLLGDSALYLCASSLRQGGFDTQYFGPGTRLTVL.